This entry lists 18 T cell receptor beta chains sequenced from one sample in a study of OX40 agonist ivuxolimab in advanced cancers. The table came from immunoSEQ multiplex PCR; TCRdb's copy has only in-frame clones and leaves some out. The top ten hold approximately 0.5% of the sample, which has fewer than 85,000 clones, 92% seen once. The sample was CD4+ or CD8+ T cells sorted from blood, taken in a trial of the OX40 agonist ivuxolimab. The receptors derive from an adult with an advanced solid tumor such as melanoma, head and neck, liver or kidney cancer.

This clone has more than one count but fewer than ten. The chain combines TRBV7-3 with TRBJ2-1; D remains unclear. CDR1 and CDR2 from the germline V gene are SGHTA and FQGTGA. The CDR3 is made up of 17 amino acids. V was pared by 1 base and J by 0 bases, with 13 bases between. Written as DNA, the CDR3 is TGTGCCAGCAGCTTAAGTAAAACTCCGAGCTCCTACAATGAGCAGTTCTTC. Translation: CASSLSKTPSSYNEQFF. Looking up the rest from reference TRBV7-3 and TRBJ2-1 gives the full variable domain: GAGVSQTPSNKVTEKGKYVELRCDPISGHTALYWYRQSLGQGPEFLIYFQGTGAADDSGLPNDRFFAVRPEGSVSTLKIQRTERGDSAVYLCASSLSKTPSSYNEQFFGPGTRLTVL.

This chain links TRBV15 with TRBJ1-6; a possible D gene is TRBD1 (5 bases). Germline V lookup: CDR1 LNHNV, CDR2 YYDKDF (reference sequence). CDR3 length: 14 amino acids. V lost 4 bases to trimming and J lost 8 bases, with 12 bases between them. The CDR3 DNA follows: TGTGCCACCAGCATGACAGTAGCCGATTCACCCCTCCACTTT. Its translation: CATSMTVADSPLHF.

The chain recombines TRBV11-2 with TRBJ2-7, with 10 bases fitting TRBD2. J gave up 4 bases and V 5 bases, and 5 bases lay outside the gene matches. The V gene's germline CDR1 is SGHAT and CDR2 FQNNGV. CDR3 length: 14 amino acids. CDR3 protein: CASSPLAGGYEQYF. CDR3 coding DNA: TGTGCCAGCAGCCCTTTAGCGGGAGGTTACGAGCAGTACTTC.

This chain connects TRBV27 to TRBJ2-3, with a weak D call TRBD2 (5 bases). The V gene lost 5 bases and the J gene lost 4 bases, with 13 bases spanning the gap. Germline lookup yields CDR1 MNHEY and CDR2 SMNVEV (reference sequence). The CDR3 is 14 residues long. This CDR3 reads CASSPRAGSDTQYF. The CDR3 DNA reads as TGTGCCAGCAGTCCGCGGGCGGGCTCAGATACGCAGTATTTT.

In DNA form, the CDR3 reads TGCGCCAGCAGCCCAAGGGGTTTCTACGAGCAGTACTTC. Encoded protein: CASSPRGFYEQYF. The V and J genes are TRBV4-1 and TRBJ2-7, with D possibly matching TRBD1 (5 bases). The V gene's germline CDR1 is MGHRA and CDR2 YSYEKL. The CDR3 runs 13 residues. Between the trimmed V and J ends, which lost 4 bases and 3 bases, there was a span of 10 bases.

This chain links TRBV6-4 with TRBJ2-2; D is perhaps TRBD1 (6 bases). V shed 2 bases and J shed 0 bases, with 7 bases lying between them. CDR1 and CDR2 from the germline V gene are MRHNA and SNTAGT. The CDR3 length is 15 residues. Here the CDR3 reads CASSDRGSNTGELFF. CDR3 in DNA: TGTGCCAGCAGTGACAGGGGGTCGAACACCGGGGAGCTGTTTTTT.

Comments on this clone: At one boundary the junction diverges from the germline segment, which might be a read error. The CDR3 DNA follows: TGTGCCAGCAGCTTAGCAGGTAGCGGAGGCCTCTTCTTC. Amino acids: CASSLAGSGGLFF. This chain uses TRBV7-2 with TRBJ2-7, with D possibly matching TRBD2 (6 bases). Germline CDR1 and CDR2: SGHTA and FQGNSA. The CDR3 contains 13 residues.

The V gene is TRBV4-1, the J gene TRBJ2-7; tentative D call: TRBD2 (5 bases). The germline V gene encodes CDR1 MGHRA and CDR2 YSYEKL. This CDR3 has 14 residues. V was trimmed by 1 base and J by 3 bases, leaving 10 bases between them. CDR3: CASSQASGLYEQYF. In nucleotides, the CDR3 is TGCGCCAGCAGCCAAGCCAGCGGTCTCTACGAGCAGTACTTC.

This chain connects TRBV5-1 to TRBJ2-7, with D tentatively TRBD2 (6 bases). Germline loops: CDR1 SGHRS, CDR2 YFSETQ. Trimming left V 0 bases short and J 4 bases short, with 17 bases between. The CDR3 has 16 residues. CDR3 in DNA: TGCGCCAGCAGCTTGGATGCTAGAGCGGGTGGGTACGAGCAGTACTTC. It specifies CASSLDARAGGYEQYF.

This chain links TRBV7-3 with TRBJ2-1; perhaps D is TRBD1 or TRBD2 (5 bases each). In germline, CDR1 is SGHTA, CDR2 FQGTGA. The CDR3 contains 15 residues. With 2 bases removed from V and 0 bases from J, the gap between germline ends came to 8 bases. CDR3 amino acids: CASSLEGSSYNEQFF. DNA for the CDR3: TGTGCCAGCAGCTTAGAGGGGAGCTCCTACAATGAGCAGTTCTTC.

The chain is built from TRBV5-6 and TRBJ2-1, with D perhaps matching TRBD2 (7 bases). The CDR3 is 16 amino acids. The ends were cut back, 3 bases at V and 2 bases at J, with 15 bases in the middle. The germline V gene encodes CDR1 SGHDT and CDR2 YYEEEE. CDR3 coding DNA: TGTGCCAGCAGCTCCTCCGCGGGGGCCGCCTACAATGAGCAGTTCTTC. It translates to CASSSSAGAAYNEQFF.

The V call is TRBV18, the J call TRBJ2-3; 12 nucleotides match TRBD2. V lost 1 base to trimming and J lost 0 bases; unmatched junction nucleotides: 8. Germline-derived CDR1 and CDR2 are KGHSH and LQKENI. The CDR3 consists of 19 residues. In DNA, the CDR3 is TGTGCCAGCTCACCACAGTCTCCGGGACTAGCGGGCAGCACAGATACGCAGTATTTT. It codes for CASSPQSPGLAGSTDTQYF.

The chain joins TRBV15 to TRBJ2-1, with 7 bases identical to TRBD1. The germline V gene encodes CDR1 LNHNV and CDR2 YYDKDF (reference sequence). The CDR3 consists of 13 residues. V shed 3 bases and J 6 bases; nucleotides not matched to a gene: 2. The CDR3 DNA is TGTGCCACCAGCAGGAACAGGGGCAATGAGCAGTTCTTC. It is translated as CATSRNRGNEQFF.

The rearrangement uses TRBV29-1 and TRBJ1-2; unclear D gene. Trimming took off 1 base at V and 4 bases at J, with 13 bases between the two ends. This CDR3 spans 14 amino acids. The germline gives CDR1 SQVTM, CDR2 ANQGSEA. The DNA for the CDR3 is TGCAGCGTTGAAGTTGGCGGCGCTTCCTATGGCTACACCTTC. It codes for CSVEVGGASYGYTF.

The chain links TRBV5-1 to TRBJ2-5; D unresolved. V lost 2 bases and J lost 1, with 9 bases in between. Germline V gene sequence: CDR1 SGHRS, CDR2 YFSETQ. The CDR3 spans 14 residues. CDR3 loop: CASSFTGSQETQYF. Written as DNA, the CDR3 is TGCGCCAGCAGCTTTACGGGCAGCCAAGAGACCCAGTACTTC.

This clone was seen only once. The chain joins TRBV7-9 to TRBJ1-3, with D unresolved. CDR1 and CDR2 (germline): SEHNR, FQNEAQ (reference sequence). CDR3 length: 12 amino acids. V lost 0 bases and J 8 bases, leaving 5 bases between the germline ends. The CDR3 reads CASSLAQDTIYF. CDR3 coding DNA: TGTGCCAGCAGCTTAGCCCAGGACACCATATATTTT.

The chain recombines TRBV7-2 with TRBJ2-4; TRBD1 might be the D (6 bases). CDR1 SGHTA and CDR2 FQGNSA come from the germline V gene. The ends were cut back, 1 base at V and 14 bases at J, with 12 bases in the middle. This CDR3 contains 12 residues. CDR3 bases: TGTGCCAGCAGCTTAGTAGCAGGGGAAGAGTACTTC. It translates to CASSLVAGEEYF.

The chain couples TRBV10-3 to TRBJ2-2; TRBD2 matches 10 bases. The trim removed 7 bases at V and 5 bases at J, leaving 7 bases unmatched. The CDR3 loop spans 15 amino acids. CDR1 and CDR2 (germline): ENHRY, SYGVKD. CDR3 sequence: CAITDLAGATGELFF. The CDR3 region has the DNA TGTGCCATCACCGATCTAGCGGGAGCGACCGGGGAGCTGTTTTTT.